These 3 T cell receptor beta chains came from one sample sequenced in a study of shared clonotypes between healthy human individuals. Repertoires were generated with immunoSEQ multiplex PCR, while TCRdb's copy carries only in-frame clones and drops some. The table includes about 500,000 clones, roughly 80% detected once. Sequencing was done on a sample of PBMCs. The receptors come from a woman in her 40s in good health. Some clones in this sample may be carry-over from other donors' samples.

This clone was detected once. The chain carries TRBV5-4 and TRBJ2-2; 9 nucleotides align to TRBD2. In germline, CDR1 is SGHNT, CDR2 YYREEE (reference sequence). This CDR3 is built from 16 residues. Trimming took 2 bases from V and 6 from J; bases not matched to a gene: 8. As DNA, the CDR3 is TGTGCCAGCAGCTTTGGTTCTAGCGGGGCCTCCGGGGAGCTGTTTTTT. Encoded protein: CASSFGSSGASGELFF.

This rearrangement joins TRBV5-1 to TRBJ2-5; weak D call: TRBD1 (7 bases). The CDR3 sequence is 16 residues long. V gave up 3 bases and J gave up 5 bases, with 20 bases separating them. CDR1 and CDR2 (germline): SGHRS, YFSETQ. The CDR3 sequence: CASSSDLWQGGETQYF. Here the CDR3 DNA reads TGCGCCAGCAGCTCCGATTTGTGGCAGGGGGGTGAGACCCAGTACTTC.

As to this clone: It differs at one base from a far larger clone, so likely a read error. The genes are TRBV18 and TRBJ1-1; possible D gene TRBD1, 5 bases. CDR1 is KGHSH, CDR2 LQKENI, per germline. The CDR3 spans 17 residues. Trimming pared 2 bases from V and 5 bases from J, leaving 21 bases between. Written as DNA, the CDR3 is TGTGCCAGCTCACCAGTGCATCGGGACTCGGGAGCAACTGAAGCTTTCTTT. This translates into CASSPVHRDSGATEAFF.